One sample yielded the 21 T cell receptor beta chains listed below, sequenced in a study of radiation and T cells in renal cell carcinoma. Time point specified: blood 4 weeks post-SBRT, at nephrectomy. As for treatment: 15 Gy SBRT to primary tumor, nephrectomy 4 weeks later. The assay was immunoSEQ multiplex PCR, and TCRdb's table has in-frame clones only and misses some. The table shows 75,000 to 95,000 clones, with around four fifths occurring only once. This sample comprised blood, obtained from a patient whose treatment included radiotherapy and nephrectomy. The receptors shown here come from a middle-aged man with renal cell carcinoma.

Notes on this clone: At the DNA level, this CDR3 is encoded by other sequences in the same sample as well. The CDR3 nucleotides read TGTGCCAGCAGTTACCTAGCGGGGCCTCAAGAGACCCAGTACTTC. Translated, it gives CASSYLAGPQETQYF. This sequence joins TRBV6-5 and TRBJ2-5; 9 nucleotides agree with TRBD2. The CDR3 totals 15 residues. Looked up from germline, CDR1 is MNHEY and CDR2 is SVGAGI. The trim removed 2 bases at V and 2 bases at J, leaving 3 bases unmatched.

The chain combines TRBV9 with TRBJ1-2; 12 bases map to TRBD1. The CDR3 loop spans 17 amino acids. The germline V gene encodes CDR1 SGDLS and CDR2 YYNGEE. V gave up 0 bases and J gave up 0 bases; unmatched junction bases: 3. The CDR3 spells CASSVGDRGHTNYGYTF. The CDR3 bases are TGTGCCAGCAGCGTAGGGGACAGGGGGCACACTAACTATGGCTACACCTTC.

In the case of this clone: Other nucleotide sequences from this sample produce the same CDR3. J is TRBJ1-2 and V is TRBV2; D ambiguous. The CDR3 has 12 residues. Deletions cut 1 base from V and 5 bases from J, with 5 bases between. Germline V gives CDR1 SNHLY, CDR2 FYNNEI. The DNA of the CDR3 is TGTGCCAGCAGTGAAGAAGGGTATGGCTACACCTTC. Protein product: CASSEEGYGYTF.

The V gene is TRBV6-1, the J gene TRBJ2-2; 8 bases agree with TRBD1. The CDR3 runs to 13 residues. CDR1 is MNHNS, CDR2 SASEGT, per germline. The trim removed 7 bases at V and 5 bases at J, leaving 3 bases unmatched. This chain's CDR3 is CASKTGATGELFF. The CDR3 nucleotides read TGTGCCAGCAAGACAGGGGCGACCGGGGAGCTGTTTTTT.

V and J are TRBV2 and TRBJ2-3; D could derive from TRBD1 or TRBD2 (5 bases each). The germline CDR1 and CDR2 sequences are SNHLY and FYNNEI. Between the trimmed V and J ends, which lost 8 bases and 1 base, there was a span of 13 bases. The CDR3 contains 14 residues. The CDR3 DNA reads TGTGCCAGCGCCGGGACCACAGGCACAGATACGCAGTATTTT. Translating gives CASAGTTGTDTQYF.

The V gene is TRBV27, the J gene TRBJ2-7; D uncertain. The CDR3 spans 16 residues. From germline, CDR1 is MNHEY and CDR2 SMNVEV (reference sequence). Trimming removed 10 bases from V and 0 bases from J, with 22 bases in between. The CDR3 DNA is TGTGCCATTTTTTCCTCCGCCCCTATCAGCTCCTACGAGCAGTACTTC. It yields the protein CAIFSSAPISSYEQYF.

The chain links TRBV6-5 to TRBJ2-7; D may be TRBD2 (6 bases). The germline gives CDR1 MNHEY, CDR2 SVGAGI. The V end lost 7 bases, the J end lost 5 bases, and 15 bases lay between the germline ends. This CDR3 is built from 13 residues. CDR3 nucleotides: TGTGCCAGCAATTCACTAGGAGGGGACGAGCAGTACTTC. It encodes CASNSLGGDEQYF.

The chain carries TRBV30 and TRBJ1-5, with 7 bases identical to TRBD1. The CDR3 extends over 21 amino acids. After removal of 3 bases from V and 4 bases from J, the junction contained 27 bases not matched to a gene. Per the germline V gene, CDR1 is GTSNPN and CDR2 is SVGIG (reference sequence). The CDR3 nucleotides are TGTGCCTGGAGCGAAAACGTACTAACCCCGACAGGGAGTATGATAAATCAGCCCCAGCATTTT. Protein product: CAWSENVLTPTGSMINQPQHF.

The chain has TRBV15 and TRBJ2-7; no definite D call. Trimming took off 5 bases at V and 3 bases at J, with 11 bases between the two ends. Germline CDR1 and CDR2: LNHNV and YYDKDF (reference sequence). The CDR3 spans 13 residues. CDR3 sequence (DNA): TGTGCCACCAGCTTAGGGTGGGACTACGAGCAGTACTTC. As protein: CATSLGWDYEQYF.

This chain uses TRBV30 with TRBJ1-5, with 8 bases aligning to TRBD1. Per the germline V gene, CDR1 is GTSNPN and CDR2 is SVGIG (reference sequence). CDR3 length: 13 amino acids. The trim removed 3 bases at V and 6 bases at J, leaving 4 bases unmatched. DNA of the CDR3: TGTGCCTGGAGCTTACAGGGGGGTCAGCCCCAGCATTTT. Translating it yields CAWSLQGGQPQHF.

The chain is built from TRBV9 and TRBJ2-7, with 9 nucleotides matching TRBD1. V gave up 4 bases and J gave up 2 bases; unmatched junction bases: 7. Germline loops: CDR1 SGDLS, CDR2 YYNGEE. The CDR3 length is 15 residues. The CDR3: CASSRRTGETYEQYF. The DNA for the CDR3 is TGTGCCAGCAGCAGAAGGACAGGGGAAACCTACGAGCAGTACTTC.

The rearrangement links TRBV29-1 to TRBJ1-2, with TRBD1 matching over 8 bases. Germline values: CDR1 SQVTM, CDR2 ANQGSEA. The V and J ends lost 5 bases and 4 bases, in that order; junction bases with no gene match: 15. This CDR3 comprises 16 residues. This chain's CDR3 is CSVPRGSGGTVYGYTF. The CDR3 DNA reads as TGCAGCGTTCCTCGGGGGTCAGGGGGCACTGTCTATGGCTACACCTTC.

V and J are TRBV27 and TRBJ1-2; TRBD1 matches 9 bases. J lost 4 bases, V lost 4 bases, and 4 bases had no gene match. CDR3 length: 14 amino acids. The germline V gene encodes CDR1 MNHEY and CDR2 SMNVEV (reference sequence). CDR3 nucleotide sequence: TGTGCCAGCAGTTCCGACAGGGGGATCTATGGCTACACCTTC. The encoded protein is CASSSDRGIYGYTF.

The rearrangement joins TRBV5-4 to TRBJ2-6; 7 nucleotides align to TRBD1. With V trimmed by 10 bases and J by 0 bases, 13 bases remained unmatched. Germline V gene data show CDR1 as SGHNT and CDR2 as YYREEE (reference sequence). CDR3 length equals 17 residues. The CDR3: CAVPRQGSSSGANVLTF. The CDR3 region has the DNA TGTGCCGTGCCTCGACAGGGTTCTTCCTCTGGGGCCAACGTCCTGACTTTC.

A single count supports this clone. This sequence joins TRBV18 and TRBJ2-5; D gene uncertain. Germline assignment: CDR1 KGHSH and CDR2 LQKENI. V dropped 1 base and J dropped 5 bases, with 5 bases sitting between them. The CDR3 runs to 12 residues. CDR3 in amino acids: CASSPQGETQYF. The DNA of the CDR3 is TGTGCCAGCTCACCACAGGGCGAGACCCAGTACTTC.

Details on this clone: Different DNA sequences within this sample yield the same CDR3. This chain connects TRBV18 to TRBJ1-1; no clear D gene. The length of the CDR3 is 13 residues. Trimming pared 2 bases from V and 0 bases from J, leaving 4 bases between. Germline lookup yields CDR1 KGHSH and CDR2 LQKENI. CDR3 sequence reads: CASSPGVNTEAFF. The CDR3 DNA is TGTGCCAGCTCACCAGGAGTGAACACTGAAGCTTTCTTT.

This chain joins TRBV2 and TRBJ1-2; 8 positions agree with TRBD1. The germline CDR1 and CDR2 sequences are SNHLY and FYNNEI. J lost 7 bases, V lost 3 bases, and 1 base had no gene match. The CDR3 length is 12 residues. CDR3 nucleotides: TGTGCCAGCAGTGAGCAGGGGGCTGGCTACACCTTC. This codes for CASSEQGAGYTF.

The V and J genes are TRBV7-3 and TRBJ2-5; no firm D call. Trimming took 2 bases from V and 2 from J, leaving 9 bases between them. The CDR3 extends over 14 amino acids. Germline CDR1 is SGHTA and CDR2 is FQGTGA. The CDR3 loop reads CASSLGPVQETQYF. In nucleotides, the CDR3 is TGTGCCAGCAGCTTAGGTCCAGTACAAGAGACCCAGTACTTC.

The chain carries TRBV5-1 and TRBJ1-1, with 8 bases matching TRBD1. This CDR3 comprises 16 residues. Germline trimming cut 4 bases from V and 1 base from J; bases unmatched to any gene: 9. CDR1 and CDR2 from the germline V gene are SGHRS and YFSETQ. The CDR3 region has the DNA TGCGCCAGCAGCGACGGAACAGGGGGGTCGAACACTGAAGCTTTCTTT. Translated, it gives CASSDGTGGSNTEAFF. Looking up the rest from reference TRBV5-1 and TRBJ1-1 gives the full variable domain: KAGVTQTPRYLIKTRGQQVTLSCSPISGHRSVSWYQQTPGQGLQFLFEYFSETQRNKGNFPGRFSGRQFSNSRSEMNVSTLELGDSALYLCASSDGTGGSNTEAFFGQGTRLTVV.

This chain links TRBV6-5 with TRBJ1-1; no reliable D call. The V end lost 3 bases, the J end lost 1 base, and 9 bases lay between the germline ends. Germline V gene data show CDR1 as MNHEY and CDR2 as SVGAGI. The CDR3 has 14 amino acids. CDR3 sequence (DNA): TGTGCCAGCAGTTATCGGCCTCCGAACACTGAAGCTTTCTTT. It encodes CASSYRPPNTEAFF.

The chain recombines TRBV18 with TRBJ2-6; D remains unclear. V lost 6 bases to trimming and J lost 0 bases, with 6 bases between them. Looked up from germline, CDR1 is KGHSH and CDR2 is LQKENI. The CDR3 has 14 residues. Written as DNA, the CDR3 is TGTGCCAGCTCGCCCTACTCTGGGGCCAACGTCCTGACTTTC. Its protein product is CASSPYSGANVLTF. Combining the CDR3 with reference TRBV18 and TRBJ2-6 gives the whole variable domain NAGVMQNPRHLVRRRGQEARLRCSPMKGHSHVYWYRQLPEEGLKFMVYLQKENIIDESGMPKERFSAEFPKEGPSILRIQQVVRGDSAAYFCASSPYSGANVLTFGAGSRLTVL.